A selection of T cell receptor beta chains follows, all from one sample in a study of OX40 agonist ivuxolimab in advanced cancers. Sequencing used immunoSEQ multiplex PCR; TCRdb keeps in-frame clones, though not all of them. The table includes tens of thousands of clones, about nine tenths detected once. Material: CD4+ or CD8+ T cells sorted from blood, obtained in a trial of the OX40 agonist ivuxolimab. These receptors all come from an adult with an advanced solid tumor such as melanoma, head and neck, liver or kidney cancer. The CDR3 runs from the conserved cysteine through the conserved F or W. A D gene is named only where the DNA matches it firmly. Where a row states a size, it is once, few, many or the class of an expanded clone; other rows omit it.

V,D,J,size,CDR3,DNA
TRBV6-5,NA,TRBJ1-2,NA,CASSSRSTVFYGYTF,TGTGCCAGCAGTTCCAGATCTACAGTATTCTATGGCTACACCTTC
TRBV19,NA,TRBJ1-3,NA,CASTLGKSSGNTIYF,TGTGCCAGTACTCTGGGAAAAAGCTCTGGAAACACCATATATTTT
TRBV6-1,TRBD2,TRBJ2-3,NA,CASSDSRGGTDTQYF,TGTGCCAGCAGTGATTCTCGGGGAGGGACAGATACGCAGTATTTT
TRBV5-1,TRBD2,TRBJ2-3,NA,CASSLGASGSTDTQYF,TGCGCCAGCAGCTTGGGGGCTAGCGGGAGCACAGATACGCAGTATTTT
TRBV21-1,NA,TRBJ2-3,NA,CASSRPFPSGSVCTDTQYF,TGTGCCAGCAGCCGACCCTTTCCTAGCGGGAGCGTCTGCACAGATACGCAGTATTTT
TRBV30,TRBD2,TRBJ2-7,NA,CAWSWGTSVSYEQYF,TGTGCCTGGAGTTGGGGGACTAGCGTCTCCTACGAGCAGTACTTC
TRBV16,NA,TRBJ2-7,NA,CASRRGGYEQYF,TGTGCCAGCCGCCGAGGGGGCTACGAGCAGTACTTC
TRBV7-9,TRBD2,TRBJ2-5,NA,CASSPTPSGSVRLAQYF,TGTGCCAGCAGCCCGACTCCTAGCGGGTCCGTCCGGTTGGCCCAGTACTTC
TRBV6-5,NA,TRBJ1-1,NA,CASRTYTEAFF,TGTGCCAGCAGAACCTACACTGAAGCTTTCTTT
TRBV10-2,TRBD2,TRBJ2-1,NA,CASSEKLGFSSGRAGIDEQFF,TGCGCCAGCAGTGAGAAGTTAGGGTTCTCCAGCGGGAGGGCCGGTATCGATGAGCAGTTCTTC
TRBV7-2,TRBD2,TRBJ2-7,NA,CASSSAIGLAGVEQYF,TGTGCCAGCAGCTCTGCTATTGGACTAGCGGGAGTCGAGCAGTACTTC
TRBV19,TRBD1,TRBJ1-2,NA,CASSRGQGAYGYTF,TGTGCCAGTAGTAGGGGACAGGGCGCCTATGGCTACACCTTC
TRBV30,NA,TRBJ1-3,NA,CALQGDSGNTIYF,TGTGCCTTACAGGGAGACTCTGGAAACACCATATATTTT
TRBV5-4,TRBD1,TRBJ2-3,NA,CASSQDRGRTDTQYF,TGTGCCAGCAGCCAAGACAGGGGCCGGACAGATACGCAGTATTTT
TRBV5-1,NA,TRBJ2-4,NA,CASTSQGDLAKNIQYF,TGCGCCAGCACGAGCCAGGGTGACCTAGCCAAAAACATTCAGTACTTC
TRBV7-9,NA,TRBJ1-4,NA,CASSLSSDNEKLFF,TGTGCCAGCAGCTTAAGCAGTGATAATGAAAAACTGTTTTTT
TRBV11-1,NA,TRBJ2-3,once,CASSRAQVVTDTQYF,TGTGCCAGCAGCAGGGCCCAGGTGGTTACAGATACGCAGTATTTT
TRBV7-6,NA,TRBJ1-3,NA,CASSLAGIENTIYF,TGTGCCAGCAGCTTAGCGGGGATCGAAAACACCATATATTTT
TRBV19,NA,TRBJ1-2,NA,CASSIREERYGYTF,TGTGCCAGTAGTATACGCGAGGAGAGGTATGGCTACACCTTC
TRBV7-8,NA,TRBJ1-3,NA,CASSLAGGVGSGNTIYF,TGTGCCAGCAGCTTAGCAGGAGGGGTCGGGTCTGGAAACACCATATATTTT
TRBV18,NA,TRBJ2-1,once,CASSPGSGRDNEQFF,TGTGCCAGCTCACCAGGGTCGGGAAGGGACAATGAGCAGTTCTTC
TRBV5-1,TRBD1,TRBJ2-7,NA,CASSLRQGPYEQYF,TGCGCCAGCAGCCTCAGACAGGGGCCCTACGAGCAGTACTTC
TRBV18,TRBD1,TRBJ2-2,NA,CASSPKEGQGASTGELFF,TGTGCCAGCTCACCTAAAGAGGGGCAGGGGGCCTCCACCGGGGAGCTGTTTTTT
TRBV11-2,NA,TRBJ2-5,NA,CASSQVGSRETQYF,TGTGCCAGCAGCCAGGTTGGGAGTAGGGAGACCCAGTACTTC
TRBV7-2,NA,TRBJ2-2,once,CASSLAYSTGELFF,TGTGCCAGCAGCTTAGCTTACAGCACCGGGGAGCTGTTTTTT
TRBV7-8,NA,TRBJ2-1,NA,CASSLTDRNNEQFF,TGTGCCAGCAGCTTAACGGACAGAAACAATGAGCAGTTCTTC
TRBV9,TRBD2,TRBJ2-1,NA,CASSGGGTSGYNEQFF,TGTGCCAGCAGCGGAGGCGGGACTAGCGGCTACAATGAGCAGTTCTTC
TRBV14,NA,TRBJ2-1,NA,CASSQAKLASSEQFF,TGTGCCAGCAGCCAAGCGAAGCTAGCGAGTAGTGAGCAGTTCTTC
TRBV25-1,NA,TRBJ1-2,NA,CASSENVQSGYTF,TGTGCCAGCAGTGAAAATGTGCAGAGTGGCTACACCTTC
TRBV7-8,TRBD1,TRBJ2-7,NA,CASSLAGRGSSYEQYF,TGTGCCAGCAGCTTAGCCGGCAGGGGGAGCTCCTACGAGCAGTACTTC
TRBV19,TRBD2,TRBJ2-7,NA,CASRGLAGHSYEQYF,TGTGCCAGTAGGGGACTAGCGGGACACTCCTACGAGCAGTACTTC
TRBV7-2,TRBD2,TRBJ2-1,once,CASSSPGLAGGWQFF,TGTGCCAGCAGCTCACCGGGACTAGCGGGAGGATGGCAGTTCTTC
TRBV18,NA,TRBJ2-3,few,CASSPRAEADTQYF,TGTGCCAGCTCACCACGAGCGGAGGCGGATACGCAGTATTTT
TRBV15,TRBD2,TRBJ2-1,NA,CATSSRGTSGQFGYNEQFF,TGTGCCACCAGCTCACGCGGGACTAGCGGACAATTCGGGTACAATGAGCAGTTCTTC
TRBV20-1,NA,TRBJ1-1,NA,CSARDRIEAFF,TGCAGTGCTAGAGATAGGATTGAAGCTTTCTTT
TRBV6-4,NA,TRBJ2-2,NA,CATSVEKNTGELFF,TGTGCCACCTCGGTTGAGAAGAACACCGGGGAGCTGTTTTTT
TRBV4-2,TRBD2,TRBJ2-1,NA,CASSQAAASGSGEQFF,TGTGCCAGCAGCCAAGCAGCTGCTAGCGGGAGCGGTGAGCAGTTCTTC
TRBV7-6,TRBD1,TRBJ2-1,NA,CASSLGTGGHNEQFF,TGTGCCAGCAGCCTGGGGACAGGGGGACACAATGAGCAGTTCTTC
TRBV5-1,NA,TRBJ2-3,NA,CASSLGSADTQYF,TGCGCCAGCAGCTTAGGGAGCGCAGATACGCAGTATTTT